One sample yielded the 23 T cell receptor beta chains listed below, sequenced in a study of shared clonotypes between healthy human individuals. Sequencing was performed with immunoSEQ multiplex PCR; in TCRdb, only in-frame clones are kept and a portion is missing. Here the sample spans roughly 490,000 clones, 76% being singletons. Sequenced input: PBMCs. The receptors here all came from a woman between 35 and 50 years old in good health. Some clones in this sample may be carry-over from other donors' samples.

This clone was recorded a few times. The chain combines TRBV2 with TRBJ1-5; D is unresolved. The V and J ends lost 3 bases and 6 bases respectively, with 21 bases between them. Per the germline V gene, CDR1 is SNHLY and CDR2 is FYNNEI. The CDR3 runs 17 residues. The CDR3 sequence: CASSDRRVDYGSQPQHF. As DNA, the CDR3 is TGTGCCAGCAGTGACCGAAGGGTTGACTACGGCAGTCAGCCCCAGCATTTT. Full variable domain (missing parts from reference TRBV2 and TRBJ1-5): EPEVTQTPSHQVTQMGQEVILRCVPISNHLYFYWYRQILGQKVEFLVSFYNNEISEKSEIFDDQFSVERPDGSNFTLKIRSTKLEDSAMYFCASSDRRVDYGSQPQHFGDGTRLSIL.

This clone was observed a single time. This CDR3 reads CASSLLAPGPSGANVLTF. CDR3 nucleotide sequence: TGTGCCAGCAGTTTATTGGCCCCGGGCCCCTCTGGGGCCAACGTCCTGACTTTC. V and J are TRBV28 and TRBJ2-6; D ambiguous. Germline V gene data show CDR1 as MDHEN and CDR2 as SYDVKM. Trimming left V 1 base short and J 0 bases short, with 13 bases between. The CDR3 runs to 18 residues. Complete variable domain (other parts from reference TRBV28 and TRBJ2-6): DVKVTQSSRYLVKRTGEKVFLECVQDMDHENMFWYRQDPGLGLRLIYFSYDVKMKEKGDIPEGYSVSREKKERFSLILESASTNQTSMYLCASSLLAPGPSGANVLTFGAGSRLTVL.

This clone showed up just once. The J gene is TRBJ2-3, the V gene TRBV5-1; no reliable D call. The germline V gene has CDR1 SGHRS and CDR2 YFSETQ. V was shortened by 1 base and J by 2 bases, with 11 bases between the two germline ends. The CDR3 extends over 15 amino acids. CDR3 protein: CASSLIGQNTDTQYF. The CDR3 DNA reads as TGCGCCAGCAGCTTGATTGGGCAGAACACAGATACGCAGTATTTT.

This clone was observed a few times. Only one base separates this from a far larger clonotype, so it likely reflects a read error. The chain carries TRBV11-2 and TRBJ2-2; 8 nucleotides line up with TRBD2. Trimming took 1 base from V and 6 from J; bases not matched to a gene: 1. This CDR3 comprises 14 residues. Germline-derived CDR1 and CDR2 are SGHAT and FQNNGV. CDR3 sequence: CASSLAGGAGELFF. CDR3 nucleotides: TGTGCCAGCAGCTTAGCGGGAGGGGCCGGGGAGCTGTTTTTT.

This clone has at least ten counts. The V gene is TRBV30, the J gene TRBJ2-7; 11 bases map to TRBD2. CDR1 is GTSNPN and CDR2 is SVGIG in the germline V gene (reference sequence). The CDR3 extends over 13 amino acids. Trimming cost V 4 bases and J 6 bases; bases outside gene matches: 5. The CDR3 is CAWMPLAGGEQYF. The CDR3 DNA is TGTGCCTGGATGCCTCTAGCGGGAGGCGAGCAGTACTTC.

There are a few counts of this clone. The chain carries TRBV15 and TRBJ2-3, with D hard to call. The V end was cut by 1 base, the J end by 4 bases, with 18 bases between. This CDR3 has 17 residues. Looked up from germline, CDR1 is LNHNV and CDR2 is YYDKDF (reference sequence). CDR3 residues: CATSRVPAQKRPDTQYF. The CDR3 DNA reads TGTGCCACCAGCAGAGTGCCTGCCCAAAAACGACCAGATACGCAGTATTTT.

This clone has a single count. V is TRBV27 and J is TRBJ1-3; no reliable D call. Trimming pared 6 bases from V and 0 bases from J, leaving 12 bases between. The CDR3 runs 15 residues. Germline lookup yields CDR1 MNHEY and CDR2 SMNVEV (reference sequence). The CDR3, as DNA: TGTGCCAGCAGATCCGCGGGATCCTCTGGAAACACCATATATTTT. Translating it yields CASRSAGSSGNTIYF.

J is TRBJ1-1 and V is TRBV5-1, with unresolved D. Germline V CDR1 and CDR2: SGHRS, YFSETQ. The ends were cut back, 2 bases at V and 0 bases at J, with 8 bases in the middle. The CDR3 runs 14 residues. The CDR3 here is CASSLSALNTEAFF. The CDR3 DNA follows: TGCGCCAGCAGCTTATCGGCACTGAACACTGAAGCTTTCTTT.

In DNA form, the CDR3 reads TGTGCCAGCAGCTTAGGGTGGGGCGGCTACAATGAGCAGTTCTTC. Protein: CASSLGWGGYNEQFF. The chain couples TRBV7-9 to TRBJ2-1, with a tentative D call TRBD1 (5 bases). V was clipped by 1 base and J by 3 bases, with 10 bases between them. The CDR3 consists of 15 residues. Germline V gene sequence: CDR1 SEHNR, CDR2 FQNEAQ (reference sequence). The variable domain in full, completed from reference TRBV7-9 and TRBJ2-1, reads DTGVSQNPRHKITKRGQNVTFRCDPISEHNRLYWYRQTLGQGPEFLTYFQNEAQLEKSRLLSDRFSAERPKGSFSTLEIQRTEQGDSAMYLCASSLGWGGYNEQFFGPGTRLTVL.

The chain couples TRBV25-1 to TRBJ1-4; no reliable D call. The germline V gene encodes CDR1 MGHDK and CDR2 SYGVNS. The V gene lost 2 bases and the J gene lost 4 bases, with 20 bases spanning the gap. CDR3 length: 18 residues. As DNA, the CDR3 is TGTGCCAGCAGTGAAGGGTCAGGAGTCTTAGAGAGTAATGAAAAACTGTTTTTT. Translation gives CASSEGSGVLESNEKLFF.

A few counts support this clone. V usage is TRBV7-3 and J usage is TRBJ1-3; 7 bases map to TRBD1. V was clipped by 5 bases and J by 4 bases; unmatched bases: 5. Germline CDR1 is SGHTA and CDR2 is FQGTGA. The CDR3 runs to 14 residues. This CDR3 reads CASSPGTAGNTIYF. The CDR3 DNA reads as TGTGCCAGCAGCCCAGGGACAGCCGGAAACACCATATATTTT.

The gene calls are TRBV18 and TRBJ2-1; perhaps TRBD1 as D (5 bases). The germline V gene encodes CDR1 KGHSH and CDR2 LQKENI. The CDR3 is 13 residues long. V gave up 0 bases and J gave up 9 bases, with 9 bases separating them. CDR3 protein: CASSPPFRGEQFF. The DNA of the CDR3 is TGTGCCAGCTCACCACCGTTTAGGGGTGAGCAGTTCTTC.

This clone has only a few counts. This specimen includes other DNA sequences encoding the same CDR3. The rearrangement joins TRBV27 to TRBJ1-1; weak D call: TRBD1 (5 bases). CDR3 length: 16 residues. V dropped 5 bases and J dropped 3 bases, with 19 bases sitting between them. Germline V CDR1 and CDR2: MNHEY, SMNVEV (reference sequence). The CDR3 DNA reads TGTGCCAGCAGTAGGGTTTTGGGGGGATCGGACACTGAAGCTTTCTTT. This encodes CASSRVLGGSDTEAFF.

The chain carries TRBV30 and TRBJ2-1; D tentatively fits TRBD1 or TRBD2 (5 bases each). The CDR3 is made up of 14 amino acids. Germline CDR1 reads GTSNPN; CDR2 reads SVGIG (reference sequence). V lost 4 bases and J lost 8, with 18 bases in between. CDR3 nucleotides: TGTGCCTGGAACGGACTGGGGGTCTTTTATGAGCAGTTCTTC. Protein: CAWNGLGVFYEQFF. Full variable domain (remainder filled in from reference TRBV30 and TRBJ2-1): SQTIHQWPATLVQPVGSPLSLECTVEGTSNPNLYWYRQAAGRGLQLLFYSVGIGQISSEVPQNLSASRPQDRQFILSSKKLLLSDSGFYLCAWNGLGVFYEQFFGPGTRLTVL.

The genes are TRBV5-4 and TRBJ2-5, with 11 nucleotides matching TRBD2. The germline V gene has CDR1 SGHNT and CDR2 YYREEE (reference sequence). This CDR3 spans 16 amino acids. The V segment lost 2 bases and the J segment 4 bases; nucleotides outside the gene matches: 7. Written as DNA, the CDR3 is TGTGCCAGCAGCTTCACTAGCGGGAGTGTGTCAGAGACCCAGTACTTC. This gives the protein CASSFTSGSVSETQYF.

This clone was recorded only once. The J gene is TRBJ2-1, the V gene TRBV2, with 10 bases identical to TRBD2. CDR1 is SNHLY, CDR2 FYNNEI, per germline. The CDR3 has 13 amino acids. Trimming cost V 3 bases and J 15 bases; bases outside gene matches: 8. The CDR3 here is CASSESLAGHRFF. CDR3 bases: TGTGCCAGCAGTGAGTCACTAGCGGGACACCGGTTCTTC.

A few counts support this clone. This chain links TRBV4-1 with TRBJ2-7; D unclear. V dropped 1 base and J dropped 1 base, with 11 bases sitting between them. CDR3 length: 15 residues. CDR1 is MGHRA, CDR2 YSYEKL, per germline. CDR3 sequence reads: CASSQGPYQSYEQYF. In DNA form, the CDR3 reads TGCGCCAGCAGCCAAGGACCCTATCAATCCTACGAGCAGTACTTC.

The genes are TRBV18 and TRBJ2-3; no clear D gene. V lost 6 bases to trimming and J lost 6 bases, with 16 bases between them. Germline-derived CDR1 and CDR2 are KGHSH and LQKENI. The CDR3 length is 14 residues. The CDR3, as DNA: TGTGCCAGCTCTCCGACGGCGGCAGCCGATACGCAGTATTTT. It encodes CASSPTAAADTQYF. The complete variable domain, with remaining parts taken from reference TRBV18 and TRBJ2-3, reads NAGVMQNPRHLVRRRGQEARLRCSPMKGHSHVYWYRQLPEEGLKFMVYLQKENIIDESGMPKERFSAEFPKEGPSILRIQQVVRGDSAAYFCASSPTAAADTQYFGPGTRLTVL.

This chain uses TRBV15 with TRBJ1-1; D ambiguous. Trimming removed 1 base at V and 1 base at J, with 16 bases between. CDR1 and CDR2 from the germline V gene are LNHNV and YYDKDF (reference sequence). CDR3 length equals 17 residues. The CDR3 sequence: CATSRAFLRRANTEAFF. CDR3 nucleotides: TGTGCCACCAGCAGAGCCTTTTTACGGCGGGCGAACACTGAAGCTTTCTTT.

The CDR3 DNA follows: TGCAGCGTTGCTTCGACAGGGAAGGGTCAGCCCCAGCATTTT. Translated, it gives CSVASTGKGQPQHF. The rearrangement uses TRBV29-1 and TRBJ1-5; 7 bases fit TRBD1. Germline CDR1 is SQVTM and CDR2 is ANQGSEA. The CDR3 runs to 14 residues. V lost 4 bases and J lost 6; bases outside the gene matches: 9.

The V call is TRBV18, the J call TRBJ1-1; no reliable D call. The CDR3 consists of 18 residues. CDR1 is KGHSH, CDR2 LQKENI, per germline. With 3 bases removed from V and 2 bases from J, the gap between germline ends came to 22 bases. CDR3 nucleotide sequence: TGTGCCAGCTCACCGAGCGCGGGTAGGTGGGAGCCAAACACTGAAGCTTTCTTT. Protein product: CASSPSAGRWEPNTEAFF. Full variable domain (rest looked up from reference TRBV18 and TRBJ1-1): NAGVMQNPRHLVRRRGQEARLRCSPMKGHSHVYWYRQLPEEGLKFMVYLQKENIIDESGMPKERFSAEFPKEGPSILRIQQVVRGDSAAYFCASSPSAGRWEPNTEAFFGQGTRLTVV.

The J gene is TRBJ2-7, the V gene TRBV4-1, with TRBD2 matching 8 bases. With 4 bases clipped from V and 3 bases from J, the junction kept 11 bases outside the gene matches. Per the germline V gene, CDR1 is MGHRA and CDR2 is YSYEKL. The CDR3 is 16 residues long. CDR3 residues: CASSRESGGAGYEQYF. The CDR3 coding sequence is TGCGCCAGCAGCCGCGAAAGCGGGGGTGCGGGCTACGAGCAGTACTTC.

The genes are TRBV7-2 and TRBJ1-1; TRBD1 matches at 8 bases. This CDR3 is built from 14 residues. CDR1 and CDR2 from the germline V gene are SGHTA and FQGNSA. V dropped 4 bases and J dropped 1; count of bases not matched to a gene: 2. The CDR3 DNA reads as TGTGCCAGCAGCTCCCAGGGGGCGAACACTGAAGCTTTCTTT. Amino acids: CASSSQGANTEAFF.